The 15 T cell receptor beta chains below come from one sample, sequenced in a study of blood T cell repertoires in COVID-19. Profiling relied on immunoSEQ multiplex PCR, and the TCRdb table lists in-frame clones only, not all of them. The sample includes approximately 230,000 clones, around 83% of them seen just once. The specimen was peripheral blood. The source of these receptors is an older man with acute or convalescent COVID-19.

The DNA of the CDR3 is TGTGCCAGCAGAGGTCAGGGCAGGGGAGAGACCCAGTACTTC. Protein: CASRGQGRGETQYF. V usage is TRBV7-9 and J usage is TRBJ2-5; D is possibly TRBD1 (6 bases). The V end lost 6 bases, the J end lost 4 bases, and 15 bases lay between the germline ends. The CDR3 is made up of 14 amino acids. Germline CDR1 is SEHNR and CDR2 is FQNEAQ (reference sequence).

The chain links TRBV12-3 or TRBV12-4 to TRBJ1-6; D uncertain. This CDR3 comprises 13 residues. V dropped 2 bases and J dropped 8 bases, with 7 bases sitting between them. This CDR3 reads CASSLQIDSPLHF. CDR3 bases: TGTGCCAGCAGTTTACAGATTGATTCACCCCTCCACTTT.

This chain links TRBV30 with TRBJ2-5, with 9 bases identical to TRBD1. Germline assignment: CDR1 GTSNPN and CDR2 SVGIG (reference sequence). The V segment lost 2 bases and the J segment 7 bases; nucleotides outside the gene matches: 8. The CDR3 totals 14 residues. CDR3 sequence reads: CAWSKQGAVWTQYF. DNA of the CDR3: TGTGCCTGGAGTAAACAGGGGGCGGTCTGGACCCAGTACTTC.

V gene TRBV5-6 combines with J gene TRBJ1-2; D remains unclear. There are 13 residues in the CDR3. V shed 1 base and J shed 1 base, with 5 bases lying between them. From germline, CDR1 is SGHDT and CDR2 YYEEEE. CDR3 nucleotides: TGTGCCAGCAGCTTGCGAGATAACTATGGCTACACCTTC. Its translation: CASSLRDNYGYTF.

This clone appeared a single time. The chain joins TRBV19 to TRBJ2-3; no firm D call. The germline CDR1 and CDR2 sequences are LNHDA and SQIVND (reference sequence). CDR3 length equals 16 residues. Trimming left V 3 bases short and J 3 bases short, with 16 bases between. CDR3 amino acids: CASSIRLVYRTDTQYF. As DNA, the CDR3 is TGTGCCAGTAGTATTAGACTTGTTTACCGGACAGATACGCAGTATTTT.

This CDR3 is CASSLLAGSGQPQHF. DNA of the CDR3: TGTGCCAGCAGCTTGCTTGCAGGGTCGGGTCAGCCCCAGCATTTT. The chain is built from TRBV5-5 and TRBJ1-5; possible D gene TRBD1, 5 bases. The CDR3 totals 15 residues. V lost 1 base and J lost 6, with 14 bases in between. Germline V gene lookup returns CDR1 SGHKS and CDR2 YYEKEE (reference sequence).

V is TRBV20-1 and J is TRBJ2-7; tentatively, D is TRBD1 (6 bases). The CDR3 is 14 amino acids. V dropped 3 bases and J dropped 4 bases, with 16 bases sitting between them. Germline CDR1 and CDR2: DFQATT and SNEGSKA (reference sequence). The CDR3 DNA is TGCAGTGCTAGTTGGGTGGGGGCGAGATACGAGCAGTACTTC. It specifies CSASWVGARYEQYF.

The chain uses TRBV9 and TRBJ2-2, with 10 bases fitting TRBD2. From germline, CDR1 is SGDLS and CDR2 YYNGEE. This CDR3 has 15 amino acids. V lost 2 bases and J lost 4; bases outside the gene matches: 2. For the CDR3, the DNA is TGTGCCAGCAGCGTTAGCGGGAGGCTCACCGGGGAGCTGTTTTTT. Protein product: CASSVSGRLTGELFF.

The CDR3 DNA reads TGTGCCAGCACCAGACGGACAGTGCGCAATCAGCCCCAGCATTTT. This sequence encodes CASTRRTVRNQPQHF. This chain joins TRBV28 and TRBJ1-5; D possibly corresponds to TRBD1 (6 bases). Germline values: CDR1 MDHEN, CDR2 SYDVKM. The CDR3 is 15 residues long. The V end was cut by 7 bases, the J end by 2 bases, with 15 bases between.

The V gene is TRBV10-3, the J gene TRBJ1-1, with a tentative D call TRBD1 (6 bases). From germline, CDR1 is ENHRY and CDR2 SYGVKD. V was pared by 7 bases and J by 1 base, with 10 bases between. The CDR3 sequence is 13 residues long. The CDR3 region is CAITRGSNTEAFF. The CDR3 DNA follows: TGTGCCATCACCAGGGGCTCGAACACTGAAGCTTTCTTT.

This chain's CDR3 is CASSIRGNGYTF. DNA of the CDR3: TGTGCCAGCAGTATCAGGGGTAATGGCTACACCTTC. This chain joins TRBV6-5 and TRBJ1-2; maybe TRBD1 (6 bases). In germline, CDR1 is MNHEY, CDR2 SVGAGI. The V gene lost 5 bases and the J gene lost 6 bases, with 10 bases spanning the gap. This CDR3 contains 12 residues.

The chain recombines TRBV20-1 with TRBJ1-2; TRBD1 aligns across 7 bases. The junction had 15 bases not matched to a gene; V was cut back by 6 bases and J by 2 bases. The CDR3 is 16 residues long. Germline V gene sequence: CDR1 DFQATT, CDR2 SNEGSKA (reference sequence). In nucleotides, the CDR3 is TGCAGTGCGAGTAACAGGGGCGTATCGAGGAACTATGGCTACACCTTC. This translates into CSASNRGVSRNYGYTF.

Concerning this clone itself: One end of the junction does not line up with germline, which may come from a read error. The same CDR3 arises from other DNA sequences in this sample as well. This chain links TRBV2 with TRBJ2-7, with D perhaps TRBD2 (5 bases). The CDR3 totals 11 residues. Germline lookup yields CDR1 SNHLY and CDR2 FYNNEI. The CDR3 coding sequence is TGTGCCAGTAGTGGAGGCCTCGAGCAGTACTTC. Its protein product is CASSGGLEQYF.

CDR3: CASSEARRGETQYF. CDR3 nucleotide sequence: TGTGCCAGCAGTGAAGCGCGTCGGGGGGAGACCCAGTACTTC. J is TRBJ2-5 and V is TRBV2; a possible D gene is TRBD2 (6 bases). The CDR3 extends over 14 amino acids. CDR1 is SNHLY and CDR2 is FYNNEI in the germline V gene. V was cut by 0 bases and J by 5 bases, with 10 bases left in between.

The chain has TRBV2 and TRBJ2-5, with TRBD2 matching over 8 bases. The CDR3 is 16 residues long. V shed 4 bases and J 0 bases; nucleotides not matched to a gene: 7. CDR1 and CDR2 (germline): SNHLY, FYNNEI. The CDR3 region has the DNA TGTGCCAGCAGTGGAACTGGCGGGAGGTACCAAGAGACCCAGTACTTC. This sequence encodes CASSGTGGRYQETQYF.